This T cell receptor beta chain was obtained from a study of PD-1 blockade in classical Hodgkin lymphoma. Study-wide findings and caveats: Patients who initiated nivolumab within 1 year of ASCT were excluded.

CDR3 length equals 11 residues. Per the germline V gene, CDR1 is DFQATT and CDR2 is SNEGSKA (reference sequence). Trimming left V 8 bases short and J 6 bases short, with 13 bases between. The repertoire was sequenced with immunoSEQ multiplex PCR; TCRdb's copy has only in-frame clones and lacks some. The repertoire includes about 13,000 clones, more than 85% of them detected once, and approximately 22% sits in the top ten. Every single patient, without exception, relapsed after autologous stem cell transplantation, and brentuximab vedotin exposure varied. On this clone: The target antigen is unknown.

This chain connects TRBV20-1 to TRBJ1-2; D perhaps matches TRBD1 (5 bases). The clonotype originates from a human donor with classical Hodgkin lymphoma. The sequencing here drew on peripheral blood mononuclear cells (PBMCs), taken at baseline. The DNA of the CDR3 is TGCAGTCCCGGGGCCCTTGATGGCTACACCTTC. Translation: CSPGALDGYTF.